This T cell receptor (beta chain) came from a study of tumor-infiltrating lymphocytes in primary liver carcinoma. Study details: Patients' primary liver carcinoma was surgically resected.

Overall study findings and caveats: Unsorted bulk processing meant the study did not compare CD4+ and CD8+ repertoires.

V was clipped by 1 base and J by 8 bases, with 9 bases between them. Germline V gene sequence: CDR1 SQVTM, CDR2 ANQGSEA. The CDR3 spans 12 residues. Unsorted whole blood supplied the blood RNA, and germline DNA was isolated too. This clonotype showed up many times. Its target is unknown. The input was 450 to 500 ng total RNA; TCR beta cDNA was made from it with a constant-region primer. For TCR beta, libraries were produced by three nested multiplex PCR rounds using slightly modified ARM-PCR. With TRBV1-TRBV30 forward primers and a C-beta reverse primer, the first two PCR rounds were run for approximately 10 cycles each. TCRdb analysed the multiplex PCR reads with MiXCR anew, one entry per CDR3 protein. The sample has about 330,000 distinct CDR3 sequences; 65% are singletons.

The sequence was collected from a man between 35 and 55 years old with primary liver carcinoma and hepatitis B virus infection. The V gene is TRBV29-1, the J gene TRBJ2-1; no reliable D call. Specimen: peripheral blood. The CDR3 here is CSVEAPVHEQFF. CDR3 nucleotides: TGCAGCGTTGAAGCCCCGGTTCATGAGCAGTTCTTC.